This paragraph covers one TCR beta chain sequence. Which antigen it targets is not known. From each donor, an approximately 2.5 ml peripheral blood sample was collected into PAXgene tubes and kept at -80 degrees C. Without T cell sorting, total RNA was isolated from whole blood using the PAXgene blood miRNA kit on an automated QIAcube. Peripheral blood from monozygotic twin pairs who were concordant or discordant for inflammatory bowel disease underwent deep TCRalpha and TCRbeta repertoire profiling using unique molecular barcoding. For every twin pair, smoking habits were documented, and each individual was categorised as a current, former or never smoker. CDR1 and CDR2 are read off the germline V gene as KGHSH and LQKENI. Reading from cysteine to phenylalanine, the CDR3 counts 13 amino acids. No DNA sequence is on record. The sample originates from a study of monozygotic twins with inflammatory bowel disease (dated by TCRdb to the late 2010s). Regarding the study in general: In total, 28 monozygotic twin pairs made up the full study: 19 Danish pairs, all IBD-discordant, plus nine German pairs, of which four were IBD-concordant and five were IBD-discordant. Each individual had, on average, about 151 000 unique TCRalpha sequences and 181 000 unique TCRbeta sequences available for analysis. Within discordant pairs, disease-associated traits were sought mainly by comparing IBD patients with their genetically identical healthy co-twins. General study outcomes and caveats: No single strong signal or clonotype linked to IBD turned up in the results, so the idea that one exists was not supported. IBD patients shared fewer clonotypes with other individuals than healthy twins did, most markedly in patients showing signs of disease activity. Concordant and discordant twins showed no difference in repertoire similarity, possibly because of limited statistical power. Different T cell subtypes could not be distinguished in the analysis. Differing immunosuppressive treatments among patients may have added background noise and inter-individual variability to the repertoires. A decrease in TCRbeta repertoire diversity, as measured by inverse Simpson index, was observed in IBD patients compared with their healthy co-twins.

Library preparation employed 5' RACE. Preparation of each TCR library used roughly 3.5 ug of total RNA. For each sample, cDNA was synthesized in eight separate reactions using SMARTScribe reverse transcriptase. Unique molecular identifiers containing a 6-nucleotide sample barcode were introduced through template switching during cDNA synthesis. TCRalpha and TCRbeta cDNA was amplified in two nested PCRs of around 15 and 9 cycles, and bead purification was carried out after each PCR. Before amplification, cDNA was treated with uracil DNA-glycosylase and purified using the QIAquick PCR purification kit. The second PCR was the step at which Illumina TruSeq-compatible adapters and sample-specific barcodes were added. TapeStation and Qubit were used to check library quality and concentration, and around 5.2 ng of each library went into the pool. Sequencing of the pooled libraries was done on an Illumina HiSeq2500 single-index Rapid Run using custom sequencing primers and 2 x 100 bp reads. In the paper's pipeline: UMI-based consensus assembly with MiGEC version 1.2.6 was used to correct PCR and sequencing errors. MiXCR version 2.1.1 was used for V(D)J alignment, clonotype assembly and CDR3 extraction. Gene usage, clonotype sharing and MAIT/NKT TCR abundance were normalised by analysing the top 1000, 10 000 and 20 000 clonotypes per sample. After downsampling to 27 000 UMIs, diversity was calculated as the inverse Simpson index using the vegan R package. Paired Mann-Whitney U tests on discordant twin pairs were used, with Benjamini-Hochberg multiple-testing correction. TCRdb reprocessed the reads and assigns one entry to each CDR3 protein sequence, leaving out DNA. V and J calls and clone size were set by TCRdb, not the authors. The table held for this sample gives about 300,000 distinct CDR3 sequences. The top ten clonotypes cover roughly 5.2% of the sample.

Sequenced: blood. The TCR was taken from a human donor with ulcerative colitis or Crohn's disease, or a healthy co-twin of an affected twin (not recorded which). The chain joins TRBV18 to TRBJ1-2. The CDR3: CASSPNSNYGYTF. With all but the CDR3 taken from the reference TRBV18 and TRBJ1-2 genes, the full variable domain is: NAGVMQNPRHLVRRRGQEARLRCSPMKGHSHVYWYRQLPEEGLKFMVYLQKENIIDESGMPKERFSAEFPKEGPSILRIQQVVRGDSAAYFCASSPNSNYGYTFGSGTRLTVV.